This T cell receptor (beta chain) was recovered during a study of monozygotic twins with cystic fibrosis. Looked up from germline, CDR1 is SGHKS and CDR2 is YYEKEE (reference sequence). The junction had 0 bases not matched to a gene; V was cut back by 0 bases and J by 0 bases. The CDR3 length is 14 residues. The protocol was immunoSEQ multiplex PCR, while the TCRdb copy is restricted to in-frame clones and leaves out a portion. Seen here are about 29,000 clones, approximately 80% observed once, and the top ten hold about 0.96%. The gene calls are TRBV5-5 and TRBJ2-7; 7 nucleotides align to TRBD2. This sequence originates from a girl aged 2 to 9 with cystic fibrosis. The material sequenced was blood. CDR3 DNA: TGTGCCAGCAGCTTGGGCGGGAGCTCCTACGAGCAGTACTTC. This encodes CASSLGGSSYEQYF.